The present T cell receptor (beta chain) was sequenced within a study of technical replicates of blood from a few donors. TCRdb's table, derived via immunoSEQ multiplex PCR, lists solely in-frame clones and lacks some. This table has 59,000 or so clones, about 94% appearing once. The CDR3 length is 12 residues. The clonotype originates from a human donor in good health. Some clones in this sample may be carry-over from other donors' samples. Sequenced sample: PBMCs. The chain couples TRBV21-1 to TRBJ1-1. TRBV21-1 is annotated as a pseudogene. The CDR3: CASSNRNTEAFF. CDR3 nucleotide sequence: TGTGCCAGCAGCAACCGGAACACTGAAGCTTTCTTT.